This T cell receptor beta chain was profiled in a study of T-cell reconstitution after alpha-beta-depleted transplantation in children. Study-level points and caveats: Reportedly, alpha-beta T cells present about two months post-transplant originated from several hundred expanded clones of graft origin. Recipient T cells and thymic progenitors that survived gave rise to the high TCRbeta diversity observed at day 60 in some patients. T-cell numbers and diversity one year post-transplant derived largely from freshly generated T cells.

This clonotype was counted ten times or more. The antigen is not known. V was shortened by 6 bases and J by 4 bases, with 13 bases between the two germline ends. This CDR3 comprises 14 residues. The V gene's germline CDR1 is SGHAT and CDR2 FQNNGV. This sample's TCRbeta library carried unique molecular identifier barcodes. TCRdb used MiXCR to reprocess the PCR reads, holding one entry per CDR3 protein. Of some 48,000 distinct CDR3 sequences in the sample, over 4.5% are singletons; the top ten hold around 30%. The chain has TRBV11-2 and TRBJ2-1; possibly TRBD1 or TRBD2 for D (6 bases each). The material was PBMCs, mostly from graft donor cells, obtained 60 days after TCRalphabeta/CD19-depleted stem cell transplant. The receptor was isolated from a female patient aged 2 to 10 who had a stem cell transplant for aplastic anemia, so the T cells may come from the graft donor. This CDR3 is CASRIKGGYNEQFF. CDR3 coding DNA: TGTGCCAGCAGGATTAAAGGGGGGTACAATGAGCAGTTCTTC.